This is a list of T cell receptor beta chains from one sample in a study of cytomegalovirus exposure and HLA in healthy donors. Generated by immunoSEQ multiplex PCR, the TCRdb table keeps only in-frame clones and is missing some. This sample has some 90,000 clones, with 69% found just once. Sequencing used PBMCs. The origin of the receptors is a man aged 45-60 years in good health and CMV-seronegative. CDR3s include the opening cysteine and the closing phenylalanine or tryptophan. The D gene is left open where the match is weak. Clone sizes are given selectively: once, few, many, or a class where the clone is expanded.

.,TRBJ2-3,TRBV7-9,.,TGTGCCAGTAAAACAGATACGCAGTATTTT,CASKTDTQYF
.,TRBJ1-2,TRBV5-6,.,TGTGCCAGCAGCTTGTCCTCCGTTGTCTATGGCTACACCTTC,CASSLSSVVYGYTF
few,TRBJ2-7,TRBV5-1,TRBD1,TGCGCCAGCAGCTTGGCCGGGACAGGGGTCGAGCAGTACTTC,CASSLAGTGVEQYF
.,TRBJ2-5,TRBV5-1,.,TGCGCCAGCAGCTTGGGGAGCCAAGAGACCCAGTACTTC,CASSLGSQETQYF
.,TRBJ2-7,TRBV4-3,TRBD2,TGCGCCAGCAGCCAAGATAGCGGGGGTTTCTACGAGCAGTACTTC,CASSQDSGGFYEQYF
.,TRBJ2-5,TRBV7-9,.,TGTGCCAGCAGCTTCACCAGCCAAGAGACCCAGTACTTC,CASSFTSQETQYF
.,TRBJ2-1,TRBV29-1,.,TGCAGCGTTGCCCGCAGGGGAAATGAGCAGTTCTTC,CSVARRGNEQFF
.,TRBJ1-1,TRBV19,.,TGTGCCAGTAGTATCCAACAGGGAGCGACTGAAGCTTTCTTT,CASSIQQGATEAFF
few,TRBJ2-1,TRBV4-3,TRBD2,TGCGCCAGCAGCCAAGGACTAGCGGGCTACAATGAGCAGTTCTTC,CASSQGLAGYNEQFF
.,TRBJ1-4,TRBV28,.,TGTGCCAGCAGACTGCAGGGTCTTGAAAAACTGTTTTTT,CASRLQGLEKLFF
.,TRBJ2-7,TRBV10-3,.,TGTGCCATCAGTGAGGGAGGGTGGTACGAGCAGTACTTC,CAISEGGWYEQYF
.,TRBJ2-2,TRBV2,TRBD1,TGTGCCAGCAGTCAAAGACAGGGTCATGGCACCGGGGAGCTGTTTTTT,CASSQRQGHGTGELFF
.,TRBJ2-1,TRBV7-2,.,TGTGCCAGCAGCCAATCAGGGGCTTGGGAGCAGTTCTTC,CASSQSGAWEQFF
.,TRBJ2-3,TRBV11-2,.,TGTGCCAGCAGCTCAGGGTCGGGTGACACAGATACGCAGTATTTT,CASSSGSGDTDTQYF
once,TRBJ1-6,TRBV4-3,.,TGCGCCAGCAGCCAAGATGGGCCGTTCGGGGCCCTCCACTTT,CASSQDGPFGALHF
few,TRBJ1-5,TRBV7-2,TRBD1,TGTGCCAGCAGCTCACAGGGGAACCAGCCCCAGCATTTT,CASSSQGNQPQHF
.,TRBJ1-2,TRBV15,.,TGTGCCACCAGCAAAATGGGGACAACCTATGGCTACACCTTC,CATSKMGTTYGYTF
.,TRBJ2-5,TRBV19,TRBD1,TGTGCCAGTAGTATCACCGGGACAGGGAAAGAGACCCAGTACTTC,CASSITGTGKETQYF
.,TRBJ2-2,TRBV30,.,TGTGCCTGGAGTGTGAACTCCATCACCGGGGAGCTGTTTTTT,CAWSVNSITGELFF
.,TRBJ2-3,TRBV19,TRBD2,TGTGCCAGTGGACTAGCGATGAATACGCAGTATTTT,CASGLAMNTQYF
.,TRBJ1-2,TRBV4-3,.,TGCGCCAGCAGCCAAGAATTGTCCAGTGGCTACACCTTC,CASSQELSSGYTF
.,TRBJ1-3,TRBV29-1,.,TGCAGCGTTCACAGGGGAAACACCATATATTTT,CSVHRGNTIYF
.,TRBJ2-1,TRBV27,.,TGTGCCAGCAGTTTAGCGGGATACTACAATGAGCAGTTCTTC,CASSLAGYYNEQFF
.,TRBJ2-1,TRBV7-8,TRBD2,TGTGCCAGCAGCACCGGGAGGAACAATGAGCAGTTCTTC,CASSTGRNNEQFF
.,TRBJ1-2,TRBV7-9,.,TGTGCCAGCAGCCAGGGTTATGGCTACACCTTC,CASSQGYGYTF
.,TRBJ2-2,TRBV5-1,.,TGCGCCAGCAGCTTGTTATACAGAAGAGGGGGCACCGGGGAGCTGTTTTTT,CASSLLYRRGGTGELFF
few,TRBJ1-5,TRBV18,TRBD1,TGTGCCAGCTCATTTACAGGGGGTAATCAGCCCCAGCATTTT,CASSFTGGNQPQHF
.,TRBJ2-2,TRBV30,.,TGTGCCTGGAGTCGACCAGGCGGGGAGCTGTTTTTT,CAWSRPGGELFF
.,TRBJ1-4,TRBV30,TRBD1,TGTGCCTGGAGTCCGGACAGGGGTCTTAATGAAAAACTGTTTTTT,CAWSPDRGLNEKLFF
.,TRBJ2-7,TRBV5-6,TRBD1,TGTGCCAGCCGCTGGGACAGGGAAATCGAGCAGTACTTC,CASRWDREIEQYF
.,TRBJ2-1,TRBV6-1,.,TGTGCCAGTGTCAACATATTGTACAATGAGCAGTTCTTC,CASVNILYNEQFF
.,TRBJ1-3,TRBV5-1,.,TGCGCCAGCAGCTCTGAGGTGGGAAACACCATATATTTT,CASSSEVGNTIYF